The TCR beta chain under discussion was sequenced for a study of long-term antiretroviral therapy in people with HIV. Findings and limits, study-wide: Post-ART samples showed increased diversity that remained below transplant donor control levels. Pre-ART clonal expansion yielded clones that dominated the repertoire at all time points. Compared with controls, HIV repertoires showed narrower CDR3 length ranges.

Samples were assayed with immunoSEQ v3.0 at survey level. Profiled with immunoSEQ multiplex PCR; TCRdb holds only in-frame clones, not every one. The sample includes 30,000 to 40,000 clones, 65% to 85% seen only once; the top ten take 3% to 3.5%. Details on this clone: The antigen is unknown.

This TCR was sampled from a man between 45 and 60 years old with HIV. The specimen was unsorted PBMCs, collected 3 years after starting antiretroviral therapy.

The CDR3 nucleotides read TGTGCCAGCAGCTCCACGGGACAGAGCTCTGGGGCCAACGTCCTGACTTTC. This codes for CASSSTGQSSGANVLTF. The chain carries TRBV7-2 and TRBJ2-6, with 7 bases identical to TRBD1. This CDR3 comprises 17 residues. In germline, CDR1 is SGHTA, CDR2 FQGNSA. V lost 4 bases and J lost 0; bases outside the gene matches: 6.